These 26 T cell receptor beta chains came from one sample sequenced in a study of shared clonotypes between healthy human individuals. Generated by immunoSEQ multiplex PCR, the TCRdb table keeps only in-frame clones and is missing some. The sample carries more than 2,000,000 clones, 93% recorded once. Sequencing used naive CD4+ T cells from PBMCs. The subset denotes: CD45RA+ positively selected. All receptors come from a young man in good health. Some clones in this sample may be carry-over from other donors' samples.

The V call is TRBV11-2, the J call TRBJ1-4; unclear D gene. The CDR3 spans 13 residues. Germline lookup yields CDR1 SGHAT and CDR2 FQNNGV. The V end lost 3 bases, the J end lost 8 bases, and 10 bases lay between the germline ends. The CDR3 coding sequence is TGTGCCAGCAGCTTCTTTGGTGGGGAAAAACTGTTTTTT. It specifies CASSFFGGEKLFF.

This rearrangement joins TRBV6-1 to TRBJ1-2; D uncertain. The CDR3 loop spans 17 amino acids. From germline, CDR1 is MNHNS and CDR2 SASEGT. Trimming cost V 2 bases and J 0 bases, with 16 bases left between them. The CDR3 spells CASSERRVWLSNYGYTF. CDR3 in DNA: TGTGCCAGCAGTGAAAGAAGGGTCTGGTTATCTAACTATGGCTACACCTTC.

This chain joins TRBV5-4 and TRBJ2-2; D may be TRBD1 (6 bases). CDR1 and CDR2 from the germline V gene are SGHNT and YYREEE (reference sequence). The V and J ends lost 4 bases and 10 bases respectively, with 17 bases between them. This CDR3 region has 14 residues. Written as DNA, the CDR3 is TGTGCCAGCAGCATGGACAGCCGGAAGGTGGAGCTGTTTTTT. The encoded protein is CASSMDSRKVELFF.

The rearrangement links TRBV15 to TRBJ1-4; no clear D gene. This CDR3 has 12 residues. Per germline, CDR1 LNHNV and CDR2 YYDKDF (reference sequence). Trimming cost V 5 bases and J 5 bases, with 6 bases left between them. In DNA form, the CDR3 reads TGTGCCACCAGCGCCCTAAATGAAAAACTGTTTTTT. It translates to CATSALNEKLFF.

The rearrangement joins TRBV30 to TRBJ2-3; D possibly uses TRBD1 or TRBD2 (5 bases each). Germline CDR1 GTSNPN, CDR2 SVGIG (reference sequence). This CDR3 is 12 amino acids long. CDR3 region: CAEGKSTDTQYF. The CDR3 region has the DNA TGTGCTGAGGGGAAGAGCACAGATACGCAGTATTTT.

This chain joins TRBV11-3 and TRBJ1-5, with 9 bases lining up with TRBD1. V lost 5 bases, J lost 6 bases, and 8 bases stayed unmatched. The CDR3 consists of 15 residues. The germline CDR1 and CDR2 sequences are SGHNT and YENEEA. CDR3 sequence (DNA): TGTGCCAGCAGCCCAATTGAACAGGGGGCTCAGCCCCAGCATTTT. Encoded protein: CASSPIEQGAQPQHF. Using reference TRBV11-3 and TRBJ1-5 for the parts outside the CDR3, the full variable domain is EAGVVQSPRYKIIEKKQPVAFWCNPISGHNTLYWYLQNLGQGPELLIRYENEEAVDDSQLPKDRFSAERLKGVDSTLKIQPAELGDSAVYLCASSPIEQGAQPQHFGDGTRLSIL.

As concerns this clone: Within the sample, other DNA sequences also encode this same CDR3. The V call is TRBV7-2, the J call TRBJ2-5; D uncertain. CDR3 length: 14 amino acids. Trimming cost V 2 bases and J 2 bases, with 9 bases left between them. Per germline, CDR1 SGHTA and CDR2 FQGNSA. The DNA for the CDR3 is TGTGCCAGCAGCTTAAACAGAGGTCAAGAGACCCAGTACTTC. Amino acid sequence: CASSLNRGQETQYF.

The rearrangement links TRBV7-8 to TRBJ1-2; TRBD1 might be the D (5 bases). Trimming took 1 base from V and 1 from J, leaving 13 bases between them. Germline V gene lookup returns CDR1 SGHVS and CDR2 FQNEAQ. This CDR3 has 16 residues. The DNA for the CDR3 is TGTGCCAGCAGCTTAGAGGGGAGGGGACTTAACTATGGCTACACCTTC. Translated, it gives CASSLEGRGLNYGYTF.

The chain uses TRBV5-4 and TRBJ2-2; 8 positions agree with TRBD1. J lost 4 bases, V lost 2 bases, and 13 bases had no gene match. The CDR3 has 18 residues. Germline assignment: CDR1 SGHNT and CDR2 YYREEE (reference sequence). CDR3 sequence: CASSFSVDRVISTGELFF. The CDR3 region has the DNA TGTGCCAGCAGCTTCTCGGTGGACAGGGTGATTTCCACCGGGGAGCTGTTTTTT.

The chain recombines TRBV11-2 with TRBJ2-3, with 7 bases that match TRBD1. The ends lost 3 bases at V and 0 bases at J; junction bases unmatched: 6. The CDR3 has 16 residues. Germline V CDR1 and CDR2: SGHAT, FQNNGV. The CDR3 loop is CASSLDRPPSTDTQYF. The CDR3 bases are TGTGCCAGCAGCTTGGACAGGCCTCCGAGCACAGATACGCAGTATTTT.

The chain links TRBV7-2 to TRBJ2-1, with 8 bases identical to TRBD2. CDR1 is SGHTA and CDR2 is FQGNSA in the germline V gene. The CDR3 is 16 residues long. V shed 4 bases, J shed 8 bases, and the junction held 13 bases outside the gene matches. The CDR3 DNA sequence: TGTGCCAGCAGCTACTCAATGAGCGGGAGTCACGATGAGCAGTTCTTC. Its translation: CASSYSMSGSHDEQFF.

The rearrangement uses TRBV4-1 and TRBJ2-5, with a weak D call TRBD2 (6 bases). With 4 bases removed from V and 1 base from J, the gap between germline ends came to 10 bases. From germline, CDR1 is MGHRA and CDR2 YSYEKL. The CDR3 totals 14 residues. The CDR3: CASSPGSRQETQYF. The CDR3 nucleotides read TGCGCCAGCAGCCCCGGGAGCCGCCAAGAGACCCAGTACTTC.

The chain couples TRBV7-3 to TRBJ2-7; tentatively, D is TRBD2 (5 bases). CDR3 length: 13 amino acids. In germline, CDR1 is SGHTA, CDR2 FQGTGA. The V end lost 5 bases, the J end lost 5 bases, and 13 bases lay between the germline ends. CDR3 nucleotides: TGTGCCAGCAGCGCAATGGCGGGTCACGAGCAGTACTTC. Translated, it gives CASSAMAGHEQYF.

This clone was counted once. This chain uses TRBV5-8 with TRBJ2-7, with a possible D match to TRBD2 (5 bases). Trimming removed 4 bases from V and 2 bases from J, with 13 bases in between. In germline, CDR1 is SGHTS, CDR2 YDEGEE. The CDR3 loop spans 14 amino acids. The CDR3 loop reads CASSLRSGAYEQYF. In DNA form, the CDR3 reads TGTGCCAGCAGCCTGCGTTCCGGGGCCTACGAGCAGTACTTC.

In this sample, this clone turned up once. The chain carries TRBV5-1 and TRBJ2-1; possible D gene TRBD2, 6 bases. Trimming stripped 4 bases from V and 8 bases from J, with 25 bases between. CDR1 and CDR2 (germline): SGHRS, YFSETQ. The CDR3 is 17 residues long. In nucleotides, the CDR3 is TGCGCCAGCAGCCTGACTCGGACTACAACTCTTTGGGATGAGCAGTTCTTC. It encodes CASSLTRTTTLWDEQFF.

V gene TRBV13 combines with J gene TRBJ2-1; 7 bases are shared with TRBD2. The CDR3 has 15 residues. Trimming took 5 bases from V and 5 from J; bases not matched to a gene: 9. Germline values: CDR1 PRHDT, CDR2 FYEKMQ (reference sequence). The CDR3 DNA follows: TGTGCCAGCAGCCCTCTTAGCGGGCTGAACAATGAGCAGTTCTTC. It yields the protein CASSPLSGLNNEQFF.

The V and J genes are TRBV18 and TRBJ2-2; D may match TRBD1 or TRBD2 (5 bases each). Trimming left V 3 bases short and J 4 bases short, with 9 bases between. CDR3 length: 14 residues. Germline CDR1 KGHSH, CDR2 LQKENI. CDR3 residues: CASSPYGGTGELFF. The CDR3 coding sequence is TGTGCCAGCTCACCGTATGGGGGCACCGGGGAGCTGTTTTTT.

For this clone: This specimen includes other DNA sequences encoding the same CDR3. The rearrangement joins TRBV9 to TRBJ2-2, with D maybe TRBD2 (5 bases). The CDR3 sequence is 14 residues long. Germline V gene data show CDR1 as SGDLS and CDR2 as YYNGEE. Trimming removed 0 bases from V and 6 bases from J, with 9 bases in between. DNA for the CDR3: TGTGCCAGCAGCGTAGTGCCCGGGGCCGGGGAGCTGTTTTTT. Residues: CASSVVPGAGELFF.

The chain employs TRBV4-1 and TRBJ2-1; D uncertain. This CDR3 contains 14 residues. Germline lookup yields CDR1 MGHRA and CDR2 YSYEKL. With 0 bases removed from V and 9 bases from J, the gap between germline ends came to 12 bases. CDR3 nucleotide sequence: TGCGCCAGCAGCCAAGATCCCCCGCCTACTGAGCAGTTCTTC. It encodes CASSQDPPPTEQFF.

DNA of the CDR3: TGTGCCAGTAGACACACCGGACAGGGAGGGTCAAATGAAAAACTGTTTTTT. Translated, it gives CASRHTGQGGSNEKLFF. This rearrangement joins TRBV19 to TRBJ1-4, with 8 bases aligning to TRBD1. Trimming removed 6 bases from V and 5 bases from J; junction bases left unmatched: 14. The CDR3 spans 17 residues. The germline V gene encodes CDR1 LNHDA and CDR2 SQIVND (reference sequence).

This sequence joins TRBV4-3 and TRBJ2-2; no definite D call. This CDR3 comprises 14 residues. The V gene's germline CDR1 is LGHNA and CDR2 YSLEER. Between the trimmed V and J ends, which lost 0 bases and 1 base, there was a span of 3 bases. The CDR3 sequence: CASSQDGNTGELFF. The CDR3 bases are TGCGCCAGCAGCCAAGACGGGAACACCGGGGAGCTGTTTTTT.

The gene calls are TRBV28 and TRBJ2-7; 7 positions match TRBD2. V shed 4 bases and J 0 bases; nucleotides not matched to a gene: 12. The CDR3 runs to 17 residues. CDR1 and CDR2 from the germline V gene are MDHEN and SYDVKM. The CDR3 loop reads CASSSFGAGARSYEQYF. The CDR3 coding sequence is TGTGCCAGCAGTTCTTTCGGGGCGGGAGCCCGCTCCTACGAGCAGTACTTC.

This chain joins TRBV7-2 and TRBJ2-1, with D perhaps TRBD1 or TRBD2 (5 bases each). This CDR3 has 11 amino acids. Germline CDR1 reads SGHTA; CDR2 reads FQGNSA. V lost 6 bases and J 13 bases, leaving 13 bases between the germline ends. Written as DNA, the CDR3 is TGTGCCAGCAGTATTGGGGGACCACAGTTCTTC. Translated: CASSIGGPQFF.

The V call is TRBV7-3, the J call TRBJ2-2; 7 bases align to TRBD2. The trim removed 0 bases at V and 2 bases at J, leaving 3 bases unmatched. Germline CDR1 SGHTA, CDR2 FQGTGA. This CDR3 is built from 16 residues. CDR3 in amino acids: CASSLTGGFNTGELFF. Written as DNA, the CDR3 is TGTGCCAGCAGCTTAACCGGGGGGTTTAACACCGGGGAGCTGTTTTTT. Full variable domain (remainder filled in from reference TRBV7-3 and TRBJ2-2): GAGVSQTPSNKVTEKGKYVELRCDPISGHTALYWYRQSLGQGPEFLIYFQGTGAADDSGLPNDRFFAVRPEGSVSTLKIQRTERGDSAVYLCASSLTGGFNTGELFFGEGSRLTVL.

This chain links TRBV2 with TRBJ2-1; 11 nucleotides match TRBD1. Trimming took 7 bases from V and 7 from J; bases not matched to a gene: 6. CDR1 and CDR2 from the germline V gene are SNHLY and FYNNEI. This CDR3 comprises 14 residues. The CDR3 spells CASTGQGARNEQFF. The CDR3 DNA follows: TGTGCCAGCACAGGACAGGGGGCTAGGAATGAGCAGTTCTTC. The variable domain in full, with the rest retrieved from reference TRBV2 and TRBJ2-1, is EPEVTQTPSHQVTQMGQEVILRCVPISNHLYFYWYRQILGQKVEFLVSFYNNEISEKSEIFDDQFSVERPDGSNFTLKIRSTKLEDSAMYFCASTGQGARNEQFFGPGTRLTVL.

The chain joins TRBV4-3 to TRBJ2-2; no clear D. The V gene's germline CDR1 is LGHNA and CDR2 YSLEER. Trimming took 3 bases from V and 3 from J, leaving 8 bases between them. CDR3 length equals 14 residues. The CDR3, as DNA: TGCGCCAGCAGCCATAGAGAGTACACCGGGGAGCTGTTTTTT. Translating gives CASSHREYTGELFF.